This note documents a single T cell receptor (beta chain) sequence. It was cDNA, reverse transcribed from extracted RNA, that served as the sequencing template. Method: immunoSEQ multiplex PCR; TCRdb's copy keeps in-frame clones and lacks some. The profile covers about 110,000 clones, with 65% to 85% appearing a single time and roughly a quarter taken by the ten largest. This sample is part of a study of CD8+ T cells in alopecia areata. CDR1 LGHNA and CDR2 YNFKEQ come from the germline V gene. The CDR3 runs to 15 residues. Trimming left V 4 bases short and J 1 base short, with 10 bases between. Treatment noted: oral pan-JAK inhibitor, 5-10 mg twice daily.

This sequence originates from a human donor with alopecia areata. The rearrangement links TRBV4-2 to TRBJ2-2, with D uncertain. The source was CD8+ T cells sorted from blood, collected at week 24, from a patient treated with tofacitinib. This CDR3 is CASSPVKENTGELFF. In nucleotides, the CDR3 is TGTGCCAGCAGCCCAGTCAAGGAGAACACCGGGGAGCTGTTTTTT.